This TCR beta chain was profiled in a study of T cell changes during pregnancy in multiple sclerosis. The method was immunoSEQ multiplex PCR; TCRdb's version includes in-frame clones alone and lacks a portion of them. The repertoire consists of about 98,000 clones, with about 90% occurring once and the leading ten covering roughly 2.3%. In its sample, this clone was seen once. V was clipped by 7 bases and J by 4 bases; unmatched bases: 10. The CDR3 is 16 residues long. Germline V lookup: CDR1 SGHKS, CDR2 YYEKEE (reference sequence). This receptor was obtained from a female donor in good health, enrolled as a control in a pregnancy study. The source material was peripheral blood, sampled after pregnancy. V is TRBV5-5 and J is TRBJ2-5; TRBD2 matches at 13 bases. The CDR3 DNA reads as TGTGCCAGCGGTCTAGGGGGACTAGCGGGATTAGAGACCCAGTACTTC. Its translation is CASGLGGLAGLETQYF.